What follows are 32 T cell receptor beta chains derived from one specimen sequenced in a study of T cells in Graves' hyperthyroidism and ophthalmopathy. Template material for amplifying TCR beta CDR3 regions consisted of RNA transcripts. HTBI primers were used for first-round RT-PCR of the TCR CDR3. MiXCR was run by TCRdb on the multiplex PCR reads, yielding one entry per CDR3 protein. Among about 290,000 distinct CDR3 sequences listed, about an eighth were seen once. The sequenced sample consisted of blood. These receptors came from a woman aged 25 to 39 with Graves' hyperthyroidism that later progressed to Graves' ophthalmopathy.

At least ten counts were recorded for this clonotype. This chain connects TRBV30 to TRBJ1-2; D is possibly TRBD1 (5 bases). The V gene lost 0 bases and the J gene lost 8 bases, with 16 bases spanning the gap. The germline V gene has CDR1 GTSNPN and CDR2 SVGIG (reference sequence). The CDR3 spans 14 residues. The CDR3 DNA sequence: TGTGCCTGGAGTGTACGGGGGTTAGCGGGGGGCTACACCTTC. Translation: CAWSVRGLAGGYTF.

The chain has TRBV4-3 and TRBJ1-1; tentatively, D is TRBD1 (6 bases). The CDR3 is made up of 16 amino acids. CDR1 LGHNA and CDR2 YSLEER come from the germline V gene. Trimming took off 0 bases at V and 4 bases at J, with 15 bases between the two ends. CDR3 residues: CASSQDHTGTGTEAFF. CDR3 coding DNA: TGCGCCAGCAGCCAAGACCACACAGGGACGGGCACTGAAGCTTTCTTT.

This clonotype was picked up many times. The CDR3 coding sequence is TGTGCCAGCAGCTCGGCGGGGAACACCGGGGAGCTGTTTTTT. Translating it yields CASSSAGNTGELFF. J is TRBJ2-2 and V is TRBV7-2, with TRBD2 as a possible D gene (5 bases). Between the trimmed V and J ends, which lost 4 bases and 1 base, there was a span of 7 bases. The CDR3 covers 14 residues. Germline V gives CDR1 SGHTA, CDR2 FQGNSA. The whole variable domain, remainder taken from reference TRBV7-2 and TRBJ2-2, is GAGVSQSPSNKVTEKGKDVELRCDPISGHTALYWYRQSLGQGLEFLIYFQGNSAPDKSGLPSDRFSAERTGGSVSTLTIQRTQQEDSAVYLCASSSAGNTGELFFGEGSRLTVL.

This clonotype was observed many times. The gene calls are TRBV3-1 and TRBJ2-3; 7 bases are a match to TRBD1. The germline CDR1 and CDR2 sequences are LGHDT and YNNKEL (reference sequence). V gave up 4 bases and J gave up 2 bases; unmatched junction bases: 3. The CDR3 sequence is 14 residues long. The CDR3, as DNA: TGTGCCAGCAGCCTAGACAGGGCCACAGATACGCAGTATTTT. It yields the protein CASSLDRATDTQYF.

Ten or more counts support this clonotype. V usage is TRBV7-9 and J usage is TRBJ2-7, with TRBD1 matching over 11 bases. The CDR3 contains 15 residues. Germline V gene sequence: CDR1 SEHNR, CDR2 FQNEAQ (reference sequence). V lost 5 bases to trimming and J lost 4 bases; unmatched junction nucleotides: 7. CDR3 nucleotide sequence: TGTGCCAGCAGCCCAAGGACAGGGGGCGTTTACGAGCAGTACTTC. Residues: CASSPRTGGVYEQYF.

This clonotype appeared many times. V usage is TRBV2 and J usage is TRBJ2-3; 10 bases fit TRBD2. The V gene's germline CDR1 is SNHLY and CDR2 FYNNEI. The CDR3 spans 15 residues. Trimming cost V 7 bases and J 1 base; bases outside gene matches: 5. DNA of the CDR3: TGTGCCAGCACCGCCCTAGCGGGAGGCACAGATACGCAGTATTTT. Translating it yields CASTALAGGTDTQYF.

This clonotype was seen many times. The chain recombines TRBV30 with TRBJ1-6, with D perhaps TRBD1 (6 bases). V was pared by 3 bases and J by 6 bases, with 12 bases between. Germline V gene sequence: CDR1 GTSNPN, CDR2 SVGIG (reference sequence). The CDR3 sequence is 14 residues long. The DNA for the CDR3 is TGTGCCTGGAGGTCGGGACAAGTTAATTCACCCCTCCACTTT. Encoded protein: CAWRSGQVNSPLHF.

The sample holds many counts of this clonotype. V gene TRBV11-2 combines with J gene TRBJ2-7; 12 nucleotides align to TRBD1. V lost 3 bases and J lost 6; bases outside the gene matches: 3. This CDR3 is 14 amino acids long. Germline loops: CDR1 SGHAT, CDR2 FQNNGV. CDR3 bases: TGTGCCAGCAGCTTTGGGACAGGGGGCGGCGAGCAGTACTTC. It yields the protein CASSFGTGGGEQYF. Variable domain in full (rest from reference TRBV11-2 and TRBJ2-7): EAGVAQSPRYKIIEKRQSVAFWCNPISGHATLYWYQQILGQGPKLLIQFQNNGVVDDSQLPKDRFSAERLKGVDSTLKIQPAKLEDSAVYLCASSFGTGGGEQYFGPGTRLTVT.

V is TRBV28 and J is TRBJ1-4; D is undetermined. Trimming removed 8 bases at V and 8 bases at J, with 18 bases between. CDR3 length: 14 amino acids. Germline V gene sequence: CDR1 MDHEN, CDR2 SYDVKM. The CDR3 nucleotides read TGTGCCAGCTGTAGTGGAGGAACGCGGGAAAAACTGTTTTTT. Its translation: CASCSGGTREKLFF.

This clonotype has just a few counts. The chain recombines TRBV5-6 with TRBJ2-3; 11 bases fit TRBD2. Germline loops: CDR1 SGHDT, CDR2 YYEEEE. V shed 4 bases and J 0 bases; nucleotides not matched to a gene: 10. This CDR3 has 18 residues. Here the CDR3 DNA reads TGTGCCAGCAGCGCCTTGACCGGGACTAGCGGTAGCACAGATACGCAGTATTTT. Translation gives CASSALTGTSGSTDTQYF.

This clonotype was observed many times. The rearrangement uses TRBV5-5 and TRBJ2-7; D is possibly TRBD2 (7 bases). V shed 4 bases and J shed 4 bases, with 15 bases lying between them. Germline V gene data show CDR1 as SGHKS and CDR2 as YYEKEE (reference sequence). The CDR3 covers 14 residues. DNA of the CDR3: TGTGCCAGCAGCCGGGGGGCTAGCGGTTACGAGCAGTACTTC. Amino acids: CASSRGASGYEQYF.

This chain joins TRBV5-1 and TRBJ2-1; TRBD2 aligns across 11 bases. CDR1 SGHRS and CDR2 YFSETQ come from the germline V gene. The junction had 5 bases not matched to a gene; V was cut back by 7 bases and J by 2 bases. The CDR3 runs 15 residues. CDR3 bases: TGCGCCAGCGAGATAGCGGGGGGGCCCTACAATGAGCAGTTCTTC. It encodes CASEIAGGPYNEQFF.

This clonotype was counted ten times or more. The rearrangement uses TRBV20-1 and TRBJ2-4; TRBD2 matches 8 bases. From germline, CDR1 is DFQATT and CDR2 SNEGSKA (reference sequence). The V segment lost 6 bases and the J segment 8 bases; nucleotides outside the gene matches: 12. The CDR3 has 14 amino acids. CDR3 sequence (DNA): TGCAGTGCGGCTGGGGCGGGGGGCTGGGACATTCAGTACTTC. Translating it yields CSAAGAGGWDIQYF.

This clonotype was observed a handful of times. A much larger clone lies one base from this, so it may be a read error. V and J are TRBV12-3 or TRBV12-4 and TRBJ2-1; no definite D call. The CDR3 is 15 amino acids. The CDR3 DNA follows: TGTGTCAGCAGCACCGGACGGGTCCCCTACAATGAGCAGTTCTTC. It specifies CVSSTGRVPYNEQFF.

This clonotype was seen a handful of times. The rearrangement links TRBV15 to TRBJ2-6; the D gene is possibly TRBD2 (6 bases). The CDR3 consists of 15 residues. V was trimmed by 5 bases and J by 1 base, leaving 9 bases between them. Germline V gene data show CDR1 as LNHNV and CDR2 as YYDKDF (reference sequence). CDR3 region: CATSPAGSGANVLTF. DNA of the CDR3: TGTGCCACCAGCCCTGCGGGGTCTGGGGCCAACGTCCTGACTTTC.

This clonotype showed up many times. CDR3 loop: CAGFTGITGELFF. As DNA, the CDR3 is TGTGCCGGTTTCACAGGGATTACCGGGGAGCTGTTTTTT. The chain has TRBV18 and TRBJ2-2, with a possible D match to TRBD1 (6 bases). The CDR3 spans 13 residues. V was pared by 11 bases and J by 5 bases, with 15 bases between. CDR1 KGHSH and CDR2 LQKENI come from the germline V gene.

The chain carries TRBV27 and TRBJ1-2, with 8 bases matching TRBD1. V shed 6 bases and J 4 bases; nucleotides not matched to a gene: 4. From germline, CDR1 is MNHEY and CDR2 SMNVEV (reference sequence). The CDR3 contains 13 residues. The CDR3 sequence is CASSRTGFYGYTF. CDR3 bases: TGTGCCAGCAGCCGGACAGGGTTCTATGGCTACACCTTC.

This clonotype was detected ten times or more. This sequence joins TRBV10-3 and TRBJ2-6; D assignment may be TRBD1 or TRBD2 (5 bases each). The CDR3 is 16 amino acids. V gave up 10 bases and J gave up 0 bases, with 16 bases separating them. CDR1 and CDR2 from the germline V gene are ENHRY and SYGVKD. CDR3 nucleotides: TGTGCCACTAGCCGGGACGAGGTCTCTGGGGCCAACGTCCTGACTTTC. Protein product: CATSRDEVSGANVLTF.

This chain links TRBV29-1 with TRBJ2-3, with a possible D match to TRBD2 (5 bases). There are 12 residues in the CDR3. Looked up from germline, CDR1 is SQVTM and CDR2 is ANQGSEA. Trimming removed 6 bases at V and 1 base at J, with 8 bases between. As DNA, the CDR3 is TGCAGCGTAAGGACTGGCACAGATACGCAGTATTTT. It specifies CSVRTGTDTQYF.

V gene TRBV20-1 combines with J gene TRBJ2-7, with TRBD2 as a possible D gene (6 bases). Germline loops: CDR1 DFQATT, CDR2 SNEGSKA (reference sequence). V gave up 3 bases and J gave up 5 bases, with 20 bases separating them. There are 15 residues in the CDR3. The CDR3 sequence is CSASGKGLSLDEQYF. The CDR3 DNA reads as TGCAGTGCTAGCGGCAAGGGACTCTCTCTCGACGAGCAGTACTTC.

At least ten counts were recorded for this clonotype. This chain links TRBV7-9 with TRBJ2-3, with TRBD1 as a possible D gene (5 bases). Germline V gives CDR1 SEHNR, CDR2 FQNEAQ (reference sequence). This CDR3 is 17 amino acids long. Trimming shortened V by 3 bases and J by 1 base, and 17 bases separated the two germline ends. CDR3 nucleotides: TGTGCCAGCAGCTTTGACGTACCAGGGATCGGCACAGATACGCAGTATTTT. Its translation is CASSFDVPGIGTDTQYF.

This clonotype showed up many times. V is TRBV27 and J is TRBJ2-7, with 9 positions matching TRBD1. Germline CDR1 is MNHEY and CDR2 is SMNVEV (reference sequence). The CDR3 sequence is 13 residues long. Trimming cost V 5 bases and J 6 bases; bases outside gene matches: 5. For the CDR3, the DNA is TGTGCCAGCAGTAAACAGGGGGCGTCCGAGCAGTACTTC. It codes for CASSKQGASEQYF.

This chain uses TRBV4-3 with TRBJ2-1; no clear D. Trimming left V 0 bases short and J 6 bases short, with 9 bases between. This CDR3 comprises 14 residues. From germline, CDR1 is LGHNA and CDR2 YSLEER. The CDR3 DNA is TGCGCCAGCAGCCAAGACCGAATAACCAATGAGCAGTTCTTC. It encodes CASSQDRITNEQFF.

This clonotype was seen at least ten times. The genes are TRBV7-2 and TRBJ2-4, with TRBD2 as a possible D gene (6 bases). The CDR3 totals 13 residues. Trimming removed 7 bases at V and 5 bases at J, with 12 bases between. The germline CDR1 and CDR2 sequences are SGHTA and FQGNSA. Here the CDR3 DNA reads TGTGCCAGCAATCAGCGGGCCGAAAACATTCAGTACTTC. Its translation is CASNQRAENIQYF.

This clonotype has at least ten counts. J is TRBJ1-1 and V is TRBV19; tentative D call: TRBD1 (5 bases). This CDR3 has 13 amino acids. CDR1 is LNHDA, CDR2 SQIVND, per germline (reference sequence). The V and J ends lost 4 bases and 5 bases respectively, with 11 bases between them. The CDR3 sequence: CASSTGRGTEAFF. The CDR3 DNA is TGTGCCAGTAGTACAGGGAGGGGAACTGAAGCTTTCTTT.

This clonotype was recorded at least ten times. The chain has TRBV18 and TRBJ2-5; D unclear. Germline V lookup: CDR1 KGHSH, CDR2 LQKENI. This CDR3 has 14 residues. Trimming shortened V by 0 bases and J by 0 bases, and 5 bases separated the two germline ends. The CDR3: CASSPPAYQETQYF. CDR3 nucleotides: TGTGCCAGCTCACCACCGGCATACCAAGAGACCCAGTACTTC.

Remarks on this clonotype: A much more abundant neighbour one base away suggests this may be a read error. This CDR3 is missing its conserved last phenylalanine or tryptophan, likely due to a read error. This sequence joins TRBV10-3 and TRBJ2-7, with 8 bases lining up with TRBD1. Germline CDR1 and CDR2: ENHRY and SYGVKD. The CDR3 spans 13 residues. CDR3 loop: CASSQTGVDEQYL. CDR3 in DNA: TGTGCCAGCAGTCAGACAGGGGTAGACGAGCAGTACCTC.

This clonotype was counted many times. This sequence joins TRBV27 and TRBJ2-3; 8 bases are shared with TRBD2. The ends lost 1 base at V and 2 bases at J; junction bases unmatched: 5. Germline CDR1 reads MNHEY; CDR2 reads SMNVEV (reference sequence). The CDR3 covers 16 residues. The CDR3 DNA sequence: TGTGCCAGCAGTTTATATCGGGAGGGGACCACAGATACGCAGTATTTT. Amino acids: CASSLYREGTTDTQYF.

At least ten counts were recorded for this clonotype. The chain joins TRBV7-2 to TRBJ2-7; D remains unclear. V was cut by 4 bases and J by 1 base, with 8 bases left in between. The CDR3 has 13 amino acids. The germline V gene encodes CDR1 SGHTA and CDR2 FQGNSA. The CDR3 nucleotides are TGTGCCAGCAGCTCCCCGGCGTCCTACGAGCAGTACTTC. Translating gives CASSSPASYEQYF.

This clonotype has ten or more counts. J is TRBJ1-3 and V is TRBV5-1; D is unclear. Germline assignment: CDR1 SGHRS and CDR2 YFSETQ. The length of the CDR3 is 14 residues. Trimming removed 0 bases at V and 4 bases at J, with 8 bases between. The CDR3 coding sequence is TGCGCCAGCAGCTTGGCCGGGAAAGGAAACACCATATATTTT. This sequence encodes CASSLAGKGNTIYF.

The sample holds many counts of this clonotype. The chain combines TRBV18 with TRBJ2-3; no reliable D call. CDR3 size: 14 residues. Looked up from germline, CDR1 is KGHSH and CDR2 is LQKENI. With 3 bases removed from V and 2 bases from J, the gap between germline ends came to 9 bases. The CDR3 spells CASSPTHSTDTQYF. The CDR3 DNA reads TGTGCCAGCTCACCGACACACTCCACAGATACGCAGTATTTT.

There are a few counts of this clonotype. The chain employs TRBV7-2 and TRBJ2-2; 15 bases map to TRBD2. The CDR3 totals 19 residues. Germline CDR1 SGHTA, CDR2 FQGNSA. The trim removed 4 bases at V and 3 bases at J, leaving 9 bases unmatched. The CDR3 spells CASSSGLAGGWWDTGELFF. For the CDR3, the DNA is TGTGCCAGCAGCTCGGGACTAGCGGGAGGATGGTGGGACACCGGGGAGCTGTTTTTT. The full variable domain, with the rest looked up from reference TRBV7-2 and TRBJ2-2, is GAGVSQSPSNKVTEKGKDVELRCDPISGHTALYWYRQSLGQGLEFLIYFQGNSAPDKSGLPSDRFSAERTGGSVSTLTIQRTQQEDSAVYLCASSSGLAGGWWDTGELFFGEGSRLTVL.